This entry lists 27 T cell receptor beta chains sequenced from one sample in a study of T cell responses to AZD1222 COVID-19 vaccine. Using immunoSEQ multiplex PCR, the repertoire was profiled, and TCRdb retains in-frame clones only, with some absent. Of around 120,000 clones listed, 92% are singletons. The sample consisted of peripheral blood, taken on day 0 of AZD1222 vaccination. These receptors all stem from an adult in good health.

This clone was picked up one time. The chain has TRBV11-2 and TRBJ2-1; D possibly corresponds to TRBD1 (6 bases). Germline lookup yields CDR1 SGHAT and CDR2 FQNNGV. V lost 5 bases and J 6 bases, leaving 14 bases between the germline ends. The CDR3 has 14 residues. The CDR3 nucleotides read TGTGCCAGCAGCGAACAGACAGGCACCAATGAGCAGTTCTTC. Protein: CASSEQTGTNEQFF.

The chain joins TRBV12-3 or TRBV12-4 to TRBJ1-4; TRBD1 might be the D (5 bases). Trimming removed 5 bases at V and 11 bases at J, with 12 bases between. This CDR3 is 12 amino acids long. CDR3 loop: CASSLPGPKLFF. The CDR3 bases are TGTGCCAGCAGTCTTCCGGGACCGAAACTGTTTTTT.

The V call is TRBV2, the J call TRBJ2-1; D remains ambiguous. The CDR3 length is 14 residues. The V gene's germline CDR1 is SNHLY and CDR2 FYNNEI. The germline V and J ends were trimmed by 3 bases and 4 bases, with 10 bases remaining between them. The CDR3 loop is CASSDRGRYNEQFF. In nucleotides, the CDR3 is TGTGCCAGCAGTGACCGAGGCCGATACAATGAGCAGTTCTTC. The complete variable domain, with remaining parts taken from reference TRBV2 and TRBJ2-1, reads EPEVTQTPSHQVTQMGQEVILRCVPISNHLYFYWYRQILGQKVEFLVSFYNNEISEKSEIFDDQFSVERPDGSNFTLKIRSTKLEDSAMYFCASSDRGRYNEQFFGPGTRLTVL.

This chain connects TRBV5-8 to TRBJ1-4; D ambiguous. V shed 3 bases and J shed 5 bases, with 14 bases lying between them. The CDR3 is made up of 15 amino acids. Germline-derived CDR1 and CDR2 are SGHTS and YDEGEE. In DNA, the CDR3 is TGTGCCAGCAGCTCCCCGTGGGGTAGAAATGAAAAACTGTTTTTT. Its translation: CASSSPWGRNEKLFF. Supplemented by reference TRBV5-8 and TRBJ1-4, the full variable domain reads EAGVTQSPTHLIKTRGQQATLRCSPISGHTSVYWYQQALGLGLQFLLWYDEGEERNRGNFPPRFSGRQFPNYSSELNVNALELEDSALYLCASSSPWGRNEKLFFGSGTQLSVL.

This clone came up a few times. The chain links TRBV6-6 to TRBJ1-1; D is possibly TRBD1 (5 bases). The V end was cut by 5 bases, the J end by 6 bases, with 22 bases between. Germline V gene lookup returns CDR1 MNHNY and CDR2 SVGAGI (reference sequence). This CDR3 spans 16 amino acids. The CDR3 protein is CASSRALGAHPPEAFF. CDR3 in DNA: TGTGCCAGCAGTCGAGCCCTTGGGGCCCATCCTCCTGAAGCTTTCTTT.

This chain's CDR3 is CSVAGTGALSTEAFF. CDR3 coding DNA: TGCAGCGTAGCGGGGACAGGGGCTTTGTCCACTGAAGCTTTCTTT. The V call is TRBV29-1, the J call TRBJ1-1; 10 bases are shared with TRBD1. CDR1 SQVTM and CDR2 ANQGSEA come from the germline V gene. The CDR3 length is 15 residues. After removal of 6 bases from V and 4 bases from J, the junction contained 11 bases not matched to a gene.

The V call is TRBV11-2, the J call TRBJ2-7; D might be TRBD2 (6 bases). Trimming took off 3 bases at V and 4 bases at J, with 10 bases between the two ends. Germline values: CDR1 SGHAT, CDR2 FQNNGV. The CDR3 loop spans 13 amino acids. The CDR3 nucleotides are TGTGCCAGCAGCTTGGGGACTTCTTACGAGCAGTACTTC. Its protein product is CASSLGTSYEQYF.

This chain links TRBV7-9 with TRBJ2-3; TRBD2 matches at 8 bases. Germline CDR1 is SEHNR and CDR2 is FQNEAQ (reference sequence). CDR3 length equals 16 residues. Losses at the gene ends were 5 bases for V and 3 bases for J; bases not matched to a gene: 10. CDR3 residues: CASSPRESGGTDTQYF. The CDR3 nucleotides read TGTGCCAGCAGCCCTAGGGAGAGCGGGGGTACAGATACGCAGTATTTT.

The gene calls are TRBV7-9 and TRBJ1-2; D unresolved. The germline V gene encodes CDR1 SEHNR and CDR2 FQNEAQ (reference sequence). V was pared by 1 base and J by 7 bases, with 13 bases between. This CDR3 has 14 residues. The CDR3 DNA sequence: TGTGCCAGCAGCTTAGTGGAAAGACTCCCTGGCTACACCTTC. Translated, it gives CASSLVERLPGYTF. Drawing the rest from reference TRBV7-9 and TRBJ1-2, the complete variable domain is DTGVSQNPRHKITKRGQNVTFRCDPISEHNRLYWYRQTLGQGPEFLTYFQNEAQLEKSRLLSDRFSAERPKGSFSTLEIQRTEQGDSAMYLCASSLVERLPGYTFGSGTRLTVV.

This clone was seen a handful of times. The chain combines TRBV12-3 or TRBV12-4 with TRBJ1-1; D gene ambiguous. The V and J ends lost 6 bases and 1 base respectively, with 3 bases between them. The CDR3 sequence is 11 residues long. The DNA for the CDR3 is TGTGCCAGCAGGAAGAACACTGAAGCTTTCTTT. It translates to CASRKNTEAFF.

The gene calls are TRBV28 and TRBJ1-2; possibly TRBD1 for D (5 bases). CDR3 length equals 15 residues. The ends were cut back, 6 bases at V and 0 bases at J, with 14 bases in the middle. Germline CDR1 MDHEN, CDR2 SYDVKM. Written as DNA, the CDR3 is TGTGCCAGCAGCTTCAATACAGGTTCTAACTATGGCTACACCTTC. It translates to CASSFNTGSNYGYTF.

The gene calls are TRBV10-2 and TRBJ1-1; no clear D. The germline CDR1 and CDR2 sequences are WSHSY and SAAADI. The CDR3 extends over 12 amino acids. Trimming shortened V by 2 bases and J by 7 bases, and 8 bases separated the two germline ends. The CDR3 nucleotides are TGCGCCAGCAGTGAGGGTTTCGGTGAAGCTTTCTTT. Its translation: CASSEGFGEAFF.

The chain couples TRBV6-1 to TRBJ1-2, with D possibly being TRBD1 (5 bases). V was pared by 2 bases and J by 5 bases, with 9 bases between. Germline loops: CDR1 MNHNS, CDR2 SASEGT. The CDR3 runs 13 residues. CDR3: CASSELGTYGYTF. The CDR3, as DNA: TGTGCCAGCAGTGAACTCGGGACTTATGGCTACACCTTC.

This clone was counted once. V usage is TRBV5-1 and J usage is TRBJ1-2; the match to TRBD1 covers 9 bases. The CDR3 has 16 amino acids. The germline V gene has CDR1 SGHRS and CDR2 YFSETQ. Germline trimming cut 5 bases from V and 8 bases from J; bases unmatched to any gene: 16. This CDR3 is CASRIITGGAGYGYTF. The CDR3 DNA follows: TGCGCCAGCAGGATTATAACAGGGGGCGCGGGGTACGGCTACACCTTC.

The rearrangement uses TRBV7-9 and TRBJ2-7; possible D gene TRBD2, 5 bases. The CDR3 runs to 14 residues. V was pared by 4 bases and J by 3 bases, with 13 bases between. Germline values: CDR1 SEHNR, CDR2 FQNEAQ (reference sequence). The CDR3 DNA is TGTGCCAGCAGCTCTAGCATGGGTAACTACGAGCAGTACTTC. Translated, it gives CASSSSMGNYEQYF.

The CDR3 spells CSVVQGQFNEQFF. CDR3 sequence (DNA): TGCAGCGTTGTACAGGGTCAATTCAATGAGCAGTTCTTC. The J gene is TRBJ2-1, the V gene TRBV29-1; maybe TRBD1 (6 bases). V was trimmed by 4 bases and J by 6 bases, leaving 13 bases between them. The germline V gene encodes CDR1 SQVTM and CDR2 ANQGSEA. The CDR3 has 13 residues.

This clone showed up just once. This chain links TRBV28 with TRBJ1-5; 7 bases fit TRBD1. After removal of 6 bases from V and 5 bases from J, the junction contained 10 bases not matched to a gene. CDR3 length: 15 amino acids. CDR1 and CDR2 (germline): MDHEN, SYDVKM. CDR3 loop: CASSRLGTADQPQHF. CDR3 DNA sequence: TGTGCCAGCAGCCGATTAGGGACAGCGGATCAGCCCCAGCATTTT. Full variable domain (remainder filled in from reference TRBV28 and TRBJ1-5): DVKVTQSSRYLVKRTGEKVFLECVQDMDHENMFWYRQDPGLGLRLIYFSYDVKMKEKGDIPEGYSVSREKKERFSLILESASTNQTSMYLCASSRLGTADQPQHFGDGTRLSIL.

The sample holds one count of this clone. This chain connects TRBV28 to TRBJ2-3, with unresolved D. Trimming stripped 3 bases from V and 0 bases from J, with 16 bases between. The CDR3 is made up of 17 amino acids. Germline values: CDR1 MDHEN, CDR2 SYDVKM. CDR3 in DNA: TGTGCCAGCAGTTTCGACCCACTACTCCCTAGCACAGATACGCAGTATTTT. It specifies CASSFDPLLPSTDTQYF.

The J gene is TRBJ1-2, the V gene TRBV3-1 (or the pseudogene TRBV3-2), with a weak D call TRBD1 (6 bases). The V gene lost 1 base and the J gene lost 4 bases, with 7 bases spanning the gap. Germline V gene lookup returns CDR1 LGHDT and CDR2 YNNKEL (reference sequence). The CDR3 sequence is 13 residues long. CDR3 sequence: CASSQGDIYGYTF. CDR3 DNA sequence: TGTGCCAGCAGCCAAGGGGACATCTATGGCTACACCTTC.

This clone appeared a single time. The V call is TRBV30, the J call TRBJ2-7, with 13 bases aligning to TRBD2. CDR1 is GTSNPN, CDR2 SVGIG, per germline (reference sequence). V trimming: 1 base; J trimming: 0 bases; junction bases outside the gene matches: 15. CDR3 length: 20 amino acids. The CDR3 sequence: CAWSELLLAGGGLNSYEQYF. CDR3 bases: TGTGCCTGGAGTGAACTACTACTAGCGGGGGGGGGTTTGAACTCCTACGAGCAGTACTTC.

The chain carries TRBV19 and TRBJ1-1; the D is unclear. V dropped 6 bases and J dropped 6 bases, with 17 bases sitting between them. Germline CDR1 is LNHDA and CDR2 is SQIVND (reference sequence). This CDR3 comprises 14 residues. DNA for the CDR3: TGTGCCAGTAGGTTAGGGTTCCGATCCCCTGAAGCTTTCTTT. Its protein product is CASRLGFRSPEAFF.

The CDR3 region is CAWRDRLADSYEQYF. The CDR3 region has the DNA TGTGCCTGGAGAGACCGACTAGCGGACTCCTACGAGCAGTACTTC. The chain joins TRBV30 to TRBJ2-7; 9 bases fit TRBD2. Trimming removed 3 bases from V and 0 bases from J; junction bases left unmatched: 6. The length of the CDR3 is 15 residues. CDR1 and CDR2 from the germline V gene are GTSNPN and SVGIG (reference sequence). Full variable domain (remainder filled in from reference TRBV30 and TRBJ2-7): SQTIHQWPATLVQPVGSPLSLECTVEGTSNPNLYWYRQAAGRGLQLLFYSVGIGQISSEVPQNLSASRPQDRQFILSSKKLLLSDSGFYLCAWRDRLADSYEQYFGPGTRLTVT.

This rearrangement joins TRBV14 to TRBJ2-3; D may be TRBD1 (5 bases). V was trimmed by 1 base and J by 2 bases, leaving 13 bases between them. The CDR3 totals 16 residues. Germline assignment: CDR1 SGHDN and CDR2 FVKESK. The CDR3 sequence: CASSQGQLTSTDTQYF. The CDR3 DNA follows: TGTGCCAGCAGCCAAGGACAGCTTACTTCCACAGATACGCAGTATTTT.

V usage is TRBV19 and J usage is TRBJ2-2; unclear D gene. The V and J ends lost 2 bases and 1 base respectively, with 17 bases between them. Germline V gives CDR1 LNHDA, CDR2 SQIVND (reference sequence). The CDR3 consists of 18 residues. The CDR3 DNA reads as TGTGCCAGTAGTATATCACAGTTTATCGGGCTGAACACCGGGGAGCTGTTTTTT. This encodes CASSISQFIGLNTGELFF.

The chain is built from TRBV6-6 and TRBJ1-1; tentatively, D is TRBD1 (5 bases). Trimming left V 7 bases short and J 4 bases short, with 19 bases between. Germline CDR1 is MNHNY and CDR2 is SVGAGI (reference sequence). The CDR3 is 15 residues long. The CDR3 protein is CASTEPRVGGTEAFF. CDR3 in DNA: TGTGCCAGCACCGAACCACGGGTCGGGGGCACTGAAGCTTTCTTT.

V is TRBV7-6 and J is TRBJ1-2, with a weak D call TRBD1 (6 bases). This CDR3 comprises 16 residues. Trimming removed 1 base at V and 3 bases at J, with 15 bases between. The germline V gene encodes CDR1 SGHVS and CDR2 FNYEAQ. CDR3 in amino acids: CASSLGVGGSDYGYTF. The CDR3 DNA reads TGTGCCAGCAGCTTAGGGGTCGGGGGCTCGGACTATGGCTACACCTTC.

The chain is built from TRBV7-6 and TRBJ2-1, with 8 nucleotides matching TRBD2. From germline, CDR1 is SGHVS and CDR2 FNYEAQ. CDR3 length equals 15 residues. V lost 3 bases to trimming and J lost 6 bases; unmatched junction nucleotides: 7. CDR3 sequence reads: CASSFGGAFVNEQFF. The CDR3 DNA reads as TGTGCCAGCAGCTTCGGGGGGGCTTTTGTCAATGAGCAGTTCTTC.